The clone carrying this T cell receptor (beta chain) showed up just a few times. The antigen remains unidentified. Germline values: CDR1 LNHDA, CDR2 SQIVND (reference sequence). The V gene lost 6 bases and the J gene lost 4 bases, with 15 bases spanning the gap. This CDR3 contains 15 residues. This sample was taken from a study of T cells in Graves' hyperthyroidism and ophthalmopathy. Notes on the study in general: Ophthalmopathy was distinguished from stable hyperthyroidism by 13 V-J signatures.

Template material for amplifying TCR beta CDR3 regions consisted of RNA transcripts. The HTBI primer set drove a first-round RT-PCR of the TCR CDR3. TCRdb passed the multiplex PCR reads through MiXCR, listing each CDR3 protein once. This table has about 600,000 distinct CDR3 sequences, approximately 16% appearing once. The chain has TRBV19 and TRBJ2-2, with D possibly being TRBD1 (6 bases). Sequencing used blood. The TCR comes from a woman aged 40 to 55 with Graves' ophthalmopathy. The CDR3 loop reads CASRPQGKPTGELFF. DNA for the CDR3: TGTGCCAGTAGACCGCAGGGGAAACCCACCGGGGAGCTGTTTTTT. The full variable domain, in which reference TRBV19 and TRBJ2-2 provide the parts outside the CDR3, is DGGITQSPKYLFRKEGQNVTLSCEQNLNHDAMYWYRQDPGQGLRLIYYSQIVNDFQKGDIAEGYSVSREKKESFPLTVTSAQKNPTAFYLCASRPQGKPTGELFFGEGSRLTVL.